The clone carrying this T cell receptor beta chain was recorded many times. The antigen is not known. From germline, CDR1 is SQVTM and CDR2 ANQGSEA. The CDR3 length is 12 residues. V shed 4 bases and J shed 4 bases, with 10 bases lying between them. TCRbeta library preparation incorporated unique molecular identifiers. TCRdb reanalysed the PCR reads using MiXCR and keeps one entry per CDR3 protein. The sample has under 150,000 distinct CDR3 sequences; about 9.9% are singletons. The source of the sample is a study of T-cell reconstitution after alpha-beta-depleted transplantation in children. Overall study results and limits: Newly made T cells mostly supplied T-cell counts and diversity one year after transplant. In some patients, recipient T cells and intrathymic progenitors surviving conditioning explained high day-60 diversity.

V gene TRBV29-1 combines with J gene TRBJ1-1; D remains unclear. The sample here was PBMCs, mostly from graft donor cells, taken 180 days after TCRalphabeta/CD19-depleted stem cell transplant. The receptor was derived from a girl under three years old who had a stem cell transplant for combined immunodeficiency, so the T cells may come from the graft donor. CDR3 sequence (DNA): TGCAGCGTTGCCCTAGAAGGCACTGAAGCTTTCTTT. Translation: CSVALEGTEAFF.